One sample yielded the 9 T cell receptor beta chains listed below, sequenced in a study of PD-L1 blockade in urothelial cancer. Data came from immunoSEQ multiplex PCR; TCRdb stores just in-frame clones and leaves some out. The table has some 15,000 clones, roughly 90% seen once. The sequences come from PBMCs, collected around atezolizumab (anti-PD-L1) treatment. All receptors come from a man between 65 and 85 years old with urothelial cancer.

The chain joins TRBV2 to TRBJ2-1, with TRBD2 as a possible D gene (5 bases). This CDR3 is built from 14 residues. V was cut by 3 bases and J by 10 bases, with 16 bases left in between. From germline, CDR1 is SNHLY and CDR2 FYNNEI. The CDR3 sequence: CASSDKAGVWEQFF. The CDR3 nucleotides read TGTGCCAGCAGTGACAAGGCCGGGGTTTGGGAGCAGTTCTTC. The entire variable domain, with the rest obtained from reference TRBV2 and TRBJ2-1, is as follows: EPEVTQTPSHQVTQMGQEVILRCVPISNHLYFYWYRQILGQKVEFLVSFYNNEISEKSEIFDDQFSVERPDGSNFTLKIRSTKLEDSAMYFCASSDKAGVWEQFFGPGTRLTVL.

This rearrangement joins TRBV2 to TRBJ1-2; 9 bases align to TRBD1. This CDR3 is 13 amino acids long. Per the germline V gene, CDR1 is SNHLY and CDR2 is FYNNEI. J gave up 10 bases and V 8 bases, and 11 bases lay outside the gene matches. The CDR3 spells CASGGQGTSFYTF. The CDR3 DNA reads TGTGCCAGCGGTGGACAGGGGACTTCTTTCTACACCTTC.

In this sample, this clone turned up a few times. The chain recombines TRBV10-3 with TRBJ2-7; 7 bases map to TRBD1. CDR1 is ENHRY, CDR2 SYGVKD, per germline. V lost 6 bases and J lost 5; bases outside the gene matches: 19. This CDR3 is built from 17 residues. This CDR3 is CAIRDRAFAGGADEQYF. In nucleotides, the CDR3 is TGTGCCATCAGAGACAGGGCCTTTGCAGGAGGCGCCGACGAGCAGTACTTC.

This chain joins TRBV27 and TRBJ1-2; TRBD1 matches at 8 bases. The germline gives CDR1 MNHEY, CDR2 SMNVEV (reference sequence). Germline trimming cut 7 bases from V and 4 bases from J; bases unmatched to any gene: 8. There are 14 residues in the CDR3. CDR3 in amino acids: CASNPGGFVYGYTF. CDR3 sequence (DNA): TGTGCCAGCAATCCAGGGGGCTTTGTCTATGGCTACACCTTC.

The genes are TRBV6-5 and TRBJ2-1; TRBD2 matches 7 bases. The CDR3 is made up of 15 amino acids. The germline gives CDR1 MNHEY, CDR2 SVGAGI. The junction had 6 bases not matched to a gene; V was cut back by 7 bases and J by 0 bases. The CDR3, as DNA: TGTGCCAGCAACCAAGCGGGGAGCTCCTACAATGAGCAGTTCTTC. This sequence encodes CASNQAGSSYNEQFF.

The chain couples TRBV28 to TRBJ1-2; D perhaps matches TRBD1 (5 bases). The CDR3 totals 13 residues. Per the germline V gene, CDR1 is MDHEN and CDR2 is SYDVKM. Trimming removed 2 bases from V and 4 bases from J, with 8 bases in between. The CDR3 reads CASSLQGGYGYTF. CDR3 coding DNA: TGTGCCAGCAGTTTACAGGGAGGCTATGGCTACACCTTC.

The V gene is TRBV7-9, the J gene TRBJ2-7; 8 positions agree with TRBD2. Trimming at V came to 4 bases and at J to 4 bases, leaving 9 bases not matched to a gene. CDR1 and CDR2 from the germline V gene are SEHNR and FQNEAQ (reference sequence). This CDR3 comprises 15 residues. CDR3 protein: CASSSLAGKLYEQYF. The CDR3 DNA reads as TGTGCCAGCAGCTCCTTAGCGGGGAAGTTGTACGAGCAGTACTTC.

This clone was counted once. The chain recombines TRBV5-1 with TRBJ2-7; D may be TRBD1 (6 bases). Germline CDR1 and CDR2: SGHRS and YFSETQ. The V end was cut by 3 bases, the J end by 6 bases, with 13 bases between. This CDR3 has 13 residues. CDR3 in DNA: TGCGCCAGCAGCTACGGTTGGGGGCTCGAGCAGTACTTC. Its translation: CASSYGWGLEQYF. The full variable domain, completed using reference TRBV5-1 and TRBJ2-7, is KAGVTQTPRYLIKTRGQQVTLSCSPISGHRSVSWYQQTPGQGLQFLFEYFSETQRNKGNFPGRFSGRQFSNSRSEMNVSTLELGDSALYLCASSYGWGLEQYFGPGTRLTVT.

The chain employs TRBV7-2 and TRBJ2-3, with TRBD1 identical over 7 bases. The ends lost 3 bases at V and 2 bases at J; junction bases unmatched: 5. The CDR3 contains 15 residues. The germline gives CDR1 SGHTA, CDR2 FQGNSA. CDR3 residues: CASSFRDRVTDTQYF. Written as DNA, the CDR3 is TGTGCCAGCAGCTTCCGGGACAGAGTCACAGATACGCAGTATTTT.